These T cell receptor beta chains were read from a single sample in a study of T cell repertoires in cytomegalovirus infection. MiXCR was run by TCRdb on the reads, yielding one entry per CDR3 protein. The profile covers a few hundred thousand distinct CDR3 sequences, with roughly 15% appearing a single time and around 12% taken by the ten largest. Input material: PBMCs. These receptor sequences come from a human donor in good health (CMV status not recorded). Some clones in this sample may be carry-over from other donors' samples. Both conserved end residues are part of each CDR3. D genes are given only for firm matches. Some rows have no size entry. The others give once, few or many, or a class for an expanded clone.

j_call,v_call,d_call,clone_size,cdr3_nt,cdr3_aa
TRBJ2-3,TRBV18,NA,NA,TGTGCCAGCTCAACCGACCTCACCAGCACAGATACGCAGTATTTT,CASSTDLTSTDTQYF
TRBJ1-5,TRBV5-6,NA,NA,TGTGCCAGCAGCTGGAGGGGGTCAGGGAACCCTTATAGCAATCAGCCCCAGCATTTT,CASSWRGSGNPYSNQPQHF
TRBJ1-6,TRBV4-1,TRBD1,few,TGCGCCAGCAGCCCCCCCCCGGGACAGGGGCATTCACCCCTCCACTTT,CASSPPPGQGHSPLHF
TRBJ2-2,TRBV25-1,NA,NA,TGTGCCAGCAGTGAATACGACAGTGCGAACACCGGGGAGCTGTTTTTT,CASSEYDSANTGELFF
TRBJ2-7,TRBV3-1,NA,NA,TGTGCCAGCAGCCAAGATTTGTCCTCCCGCGAGCAGTACTTC,CASSQDLSSREQYF
TRBJ2-7,TRBV7-8,TRBD1,many,TGTGCCAGCAGCCCTCATCCCGGGACAGGGACCCCCTACGAGCAGTACTTC,CASSPHPGTGTPYEQYF
TRBJ2-7,TRBV6-2/TRBV6-3,TRBD1,few,TGTGCCAGCAGTTTACCGTCGACAGGGTCGGAGCAGTACTTC,CASSLPSTGSEQYF
TRBJ2-3,TRBV7-2,TRBD2,NA,TGTGCCAGCAGCCATTCCGGGGGGAAGGCAGATACGCAGTATTTT,CASSHSGGKADTQYF
TRBJ2-1,TRBV5-5,NA,NA,TGTGCCAGCAGCCCGCACCTATACAGAGCTGAGCAGTTCTTC,CASSPHLYRAEQFF
TRBJ2-4,TRBV7-9,NA,few,TGTGCCAGCAGCTTACCCTTTCAGACAGCCAGCAAAAACATTCAGTACTTC,CASSLPFQTASKNIQYF
TRBJ1-2,TRBV6-2/TRBV6-3,NA,medium-sized,TGTGCCAGCAGTTACTCGATAGGGACGGATGGCTACACCTTC,CASSYSIGTDGYTF
TRBJ1-1,TRBV18,NA,NA,TGTGCCAGCTCACTGGGGCGGGTAAACACTGAAGCTTTCTTT,CASSLGRVNTEAFF